This T cell receptor (beta chain) was sequenced in a study of T cell repertoires in cytomegalovirus infection. Whole-study context: The study used recently identified HLA-C-restricted and well-studied HLA-B-restricted CMV epitopes. Public TCR beta signatures provided an indication of both CMV infection and a matching HLA type. Broader study findings: The ex vivo response was dominated by HLA-C-restricted CMV-specific TCR beta clonotypes. Based on cumulative public TCR beta family frequency, carriers of CMV plus the relevant HLA were identified.

The CDR3 spans 14 residues. Deletions cut 8 bases from V and 2 bases from J, with 14 bases between. Using its own MiXCR run on the reads, TCRdb lists one record per CDR3 protein. The sample lists approximately 1,000,000 distinct CDR3 sequences, 30% to 40% occurring once. Turning to this clonotype: Antigen unknown.

Source: cultured CD8+ T cells from PBMCs, taken from culture after CMV antigen stimulation. The clonotype comes from a human donor in good health (CMV status not recorded). Some clones in this sample may be carry-over from other donors' samples. The rearrangement joins TRBV12-3 or TRBV12-4 to TRBJ2-3, with D perhaps matching TRBD1 (7 bases). CDR3 in amino acids: CASCGGGNTDTQYF. The CDR3 nucleotides read TGTGCCAGCTGCGGAGGGGGCAACACAGATACGCAGTATTTT.